The 18 T cell receptor beta chains reported below all come from one sample, sequenced in a study of blood T cell repertoires in COVID-19. Only in-frame clones appear in the TCRdb table, and some are missing; sequencing was by immunoSEQ multiplex PCR. The data show tens of thousands of clones, around 87% seen once. Specimen: peripheral blood. The receptors here all came from a woman aged 60 to 75 with acute or convalescent COVID-19.

This clone has more than one count but fewer than ten. This chain links TRBV5-1 with TRBJ1-1; D is perhaps TRBD1 (5 bases). V was cut by 4 bases and J by 5 bases, with 18 bases left in between. The CDR3 is 15 residues long. The germline CDR1 and CDR2 sequences are SGHRS and YFSETQ. The CDR3 DNA follows: TGCGCCAGCAGCAGCAGACTGGGGGGGAGTACTGAAGCTTTCTTT. Its translation is CASSSRLGGSTEAFF. Based on the CDR3 plus reference TRBV5-1 and TRBJ1-1, the full variable domain is KAGVTQTPRYLIKTRGQQVTLSCSPISGHRSVSWYQQTPGQGLQFLFEYFSETQRNKGNFPGRFSGRQFSNSRSEMNVSTLELGDSALYLCASSSRLGGSTEAFFGQGTRLTVV.

This chain joins TRBV6-2 or TRBV6-3 and TRBJ1-2, with a weak D call TRBD1 (5 bases). This CDR3 is 15 amino acids long. Germline CDR1 is MNHEY and CDR2 is SVGEGT. Trimming left V 2 bases short and J 5 bases short, with 15 bases between. The CDR3 protein is CASSYRDSIFYGYTF. CDR3 DNA sequence: TGTGCCAGCAGTTACAGAGACAGCATTTTTTATGGCTACACCTTC.

The J gene is TRBJ2-1, the V gene TRBV10-3, with D perhaps matching TRBD2 (5 bases). The V end lost 4 bases, the J end lost 4 bases, and 14 bases lay between the germline ends. This CDR3 has 15 residues. Germline CDR1 and CDR2: ENHRY and SYGVKD. CDR3 sequence reads: CAISGGSDKYNEQFF. For the CDR3, the DNA is TGTGCCATCAGTGGAGGGTCCGATAAGTACAATGAGCAGTTCTTC.

The V gene is TRBV4-2, the J gene TRBJ2-1; tentative D call: TRBD2 (6 bases). V lost 0 bases and J lost 0, with 12 bases in between. Germline V CDR1 and CDR2: LGHNA, YNFKEQ. CDR3 size: 17 residues. In nucleotides, the CDR3 is TGTGCCAGCAGCCAAGATGGAGCGGGCAGCTCCTACAATGAGCAGTTCTTC. Translated, it gives CASSQDGAGSSYNEQFF.

The chain uses TRBV6-6 and TRBJ1-3; unclear D gene. The CDR3 runs to 18 residues. Germline V lookup: CDR1 MNHNY, CDR2 SVGAGI (reference sequence). Trimming removed 5 bases at V and 0 bases at J, with 20 bases between. The CDR3 nucleotides are TGTGCCAGCAGTCCAGCGGGAGGGCTCTACTACTCTGGAAACACCATATATTTT. Protein product: CASSPAGGLYYSGNTIYF.

For this clone: The junction departs from germline at one end; a sequencing error may be responsible. The chain recombines TRBV29-1 with TRBJ1-2; TRBD1 is a possible D gene (5 bases). Per germline, CDR1 SQVTM and CDR2 ANQGSEA. This CDR3 is 9 amino acids long. The CDR3 is CSVGRTGRF. The CDR3 nucleotides read TGCAGCGTCGGGAGGACGGGACGCTTC.

This sequence joins TRBV11-3 and TRBJ2-2; no reliable D call. The V and J ends lost 4 bases and 3 bases respectively, with 9 bases between them. This CDR3 is built from 14 residues. The germline V gene has CDR1 SGHNT and CDR2 YENEEA. CDR3 sequence (DNA): TGTGCCAGCAGCTCTGAGACTTACACCGGGGAGCTGTTTTTT. Protein: CASSSETYTGELFF.

The chain recombines TRBV28 with TRBJ1-1; tentative D call: TRBD1 (6 bases). Germline lookup yields CDR1 MDHEN and CDR2 SYDVKM. V lost 8 bases and J lost 6, with 13 bases in between. The CDR3 consists of 12 residues. The CDR3 DNA sequence: TGTGCCAGCTCAGGGGTATTGTCTGAAGCTTTCTTT. It is translated as CASSGVLSEAFF.

The V call is TRBV13, the J call TRBJ1-5; D remains unclear. The CDR3 covers 16 residues. The germline V and J ends were trimmed by 7 bases and 5 bases, with 21 bases remaining between them. Germline assignment: CDR1 PRHDT and CDR2 FYEKMQ (reference sequence). CDR3 loop: CASTSEGTRYDQPQHF. CDR3 DNA: TGTGCCAGCACCTCGGAGGGCACGCGCTATGATCAGCCCCAGCATTTT.

The rearrangement joins TRBV7-9 to TRBJ1-1; 9 bases match TRBD1. This CDR3 is 16 amino acids long. Losses at the gene ends were 8 bases for V and 6 bases for J; bases not matched to a gene: 16. Germline V lookup: CDR1 SEHNR, CDR2 FQNEAQ (reference sequence). This chain's CDR3 is CASFTVLGQGWSEAFF. As DNA, the CDR3 is TGTGCCAGCTTTACGGTTCTGGGACAGGGCTGGTCTGAAGCTTTCTTT.

The rearrangement links TRBV6-5 to TRBJ2-2; 10 positions agree with TRBD1. The CDR3 is made up of 16 amino acids. The trim removed 2 bases at V and 1 base at J, leaving 1 base unmatched. The V gene's germline CDR1 is MNHEY and CDR2 SVGAGI. For the CDR3, the DNA is TGTGCCAGCAGTTACGGGACAGGGGTGAACACCGGGGAGCTGTTTTTT. Residues: CASSYGTGVNTGELFF.

This chain connects TRBV15 to TRBJ1-1; D gene uncertain. Germline V CDR1 and CDR2: LNHNV, YYDKDF (reference sequence). V was cut by 0 bases and J by 6 bases, with 14 bases left in between. The CDR3 has 15 amino acids. In nucleotides, the CDR3 is TGTGCCACCAGCAGAGATTGGCGGGGAGGTTCTGAAGCTTTCTTT. This codes for CATSRDWRGGSEAFF. The full variable domain, rest sourced from reference TRBV15 and TRBJ1-1, is DAMVIQNPRYQVTQFGKPVTLSCSQTLNHNVMYWYQQKSSQAPKLLFHYYDKDFNNEADTPDNFQSRRPNTSFCFLDIRSPGLGDTAMYLCATSRDWRGGSEAFFGQGTRLTVV.

The V and J genes are TRBV5-1 and TRBJ1-4; the D gene is possibly TRBD1 (6 bases). The CDR3 is 14 amino acids. V lost 4 bases and J lost 6, with 13 bases in between. Per germline, CDR1 SGHRS and CDR2 YFSETQ. The CDR3 protein is CASSPGGRDEKLFF. The CDR3 nucleotides read TGCGCCAGCAGCCCCGGGGGGCGAGATGAAAAACTGTTTTTT.

The CDR3 bases are TGTGCCAGCAGCCAAGATAGGGAGAATGAAAAACTGTTTTTT. Translating it yields CASSQDRENEKLFF. The rearrangement links TRBV4-2 to TRBJ1-4; D ambiguous. CDR3 length: 14 amino acids. Germline assignment: CDR1 LGHNA and CDR2 YNFKEQ. V lost 0 bases and J lost 5, with 7 bases in between.

The chain is built from TRBV14 and TRBJ1-6; D gene unclear. V was cut by 7 bases and J by 7 bases, with 17 bases left in between. The germline V gene has CDR1 SGHDN and CDR2 FVKESK. The length of the CDR3 is 15 residues. The chain's CDR3 is CASTPSSGPNSPLHF. The CDR3 bases are TGTGCCAGCACCCCCAGCTCTGGGCCAAATTCACCCCTCCACTTT.

V usage is TRBV9 and J usage is TRBJ2-5, with D possibly matching TRBD2 (5 bases). This CDR3 is 14 amino acids long. CDR1 SGDLS and CDR2 YYNGEE come from the germline V gene. V gave up 4 bases and J gave up 0 bases, with 10 bases separating them. The DNA of the CDR3 is TGTGCCAGCAGCTGGACTGATGACCAAGAGACCCAGTACTTC. This encodes CASSWTDDQETQYF.

The genes are TRBV5-1 and TRBJ1-2; D is unclear. The germline V and J ends were trimmed by 0 bases and 3 bases, with 12 bases remaining between them. There are 15 residues in the CDR3. Germline assignment: CDR1 SGHRS and CDR2 YFSETQ. CDR3 sequence reads: CASSLAGAWDYGYTF. CDR3 DNA: TGCGCCAGCAGCTTGGCCGGAGCCTGGGACTATGGCTACACCTTC.

This clone appeared once. This chain links TRBV7-8 with TRBJ1-5, with 11 bases lining up with TRBD1. The CDR3 is 16 residues long. V shed 4 bases, J shed 6 bases, and the junction held 8 bases outside the gene matches. CDR1 SGHVS and CDR2 FQNEAQ come from the germline V gene. In DNA, the CDR3 is TGTGCCAGCAGCTACGGGACAGGGGGTGTGAGTCAGCCCCAGCATTTT. Its protein is CASSYGTGGVSQPQHF.